Listed below are T cell receptor beta chains from one sample, sequenced in a study of blood T cell repertoires in COVID-19. Assay used: immunoSEQ multiplex PCR; TCRdb lists only in-frame clones, some missing. The sample carries around 260,000 clones, less than 90% recorded once. The sequencing sample was made of peripheral blood. The receptors come from a man in his 60s who had recovered from COVID-19. Both conserved end residues are part of each CDR3. The D gene is left open where the match is weak. Some rows have no size entry. The others give once, few or many, or a class for an expanded clone.

size: -
D: TRBD1
V: TRBV5-4
J: TRBJ2-1
DNA: TGTGCCAGCAGCTTGAGTTCAGGGGGTAGGGATGAGCAGTTCTTC
CDR3: CASSLSSGGRDEQFF

size: -
D: -
V: TRBV7-2
J: TRBJ1-1
DNA: TGTGCCAGCAGCTTAGTAGGGGGAATAGGGGCTTTCTTT
CDR3: CASSLVGGIGAFF

size: few
D: -
V: TRBV14
J: TRBJ1-2
DNA: TGTGCCAGCAGCCAAGCTAGAGGGACTTTTAACTATGGCTACACCTTC
CDR3: CASSQARGTFNYGYTF

size: -
D: -
V: TRBV7-2
J: TRBJ1-5
DNA: TGTGCCAGCAGCTTAATTACTGGGAGAAGCAATCAGCCCCAGCATTTT
CDR3: CASSLITGRSNQPQHF

size: -
D: TRBD1
V: TRBV9
J: TRBJ1-1
DNA: TGTGCCAGCAGCCCCGGGACAGGGGGCACTGAAGCTTTCTTT
CDR3: CASSPGTGGTEAFF

size: -
D: TRBD2
V: TRBV7-8
J: TRBJ2-1
DNA: TGTGCCAGCAGCTTAGACGTTAGACTAGCGAGTTACAATGAGCAGTTCTTC
CDR3: CASSLDVRLASYNEQFF

size: -
D: TRBD1
V: TRBV11-2
J: TRBJ1-4
DNA: TGTGCCAGCAGCTGGGGACAGACTCCTACTAATGAAAAACTGTTTTTT
CDR3: CASSWGQTPTNEKLFF

size: -
D: -
V: TRBV2
J: TRBJ2-7
DNA: TGTGCCAGCAGCCGGGCGGGGGCGATTAGAACCTACGAGCAGTACTTC
CDR3: CASSRAGAIRTYEQYF

size: few
D: -
V: TRBV5-1
J: TRBJ2-7
DNA: TGCGCCAGCAGCGGCGGGCGCACACCGAGCTCCTACGAGCAGTACTTC
CDR3: CASSGGRTPSSYEQYF

size: -
D: TRBD1
V: TRBV5-6
J: TRBJ1-6
DNA: TGTGCCAGCAGCTTGGTCGGGACAGATAATTCACCCCTCCACTTT
CDR3: CASSLVGTDNSPLHF

size: -
D: TRBD1
V: TRBV18
J: TRBJ2-7
DNA: TGTGCCAGCTCACCGGGGACAGGGCCCTACGAGCAGTACTTC
CDR3: CASSPGTGPYEQYF

size: -
D: TRBD1
V: TRBV28
J: TRBJ2-1
DNA: TGTGCCAGCAGCCGGACAGGGGGGGACAATGAGCAGTTCTTC
CDR3: CASSRTGGDNEQFF

size: -
D: -
V: TRBV6-1
J: TRBJ2-4
DNA: TGTGCCAGCAGTGAAGCAACAGCTCTAGCCAAAAACATTCAGTACTTC
CDR3: CASSEATALAKNIQYF

size: -
D: -
V: TRBV7-2
J: TRBJ1-2
DNA: TGTGCCAGCAAATCCAGCGGAATCTATGGCTACACCTTC
CDR3: CASKSSGIYGYTF

size: -
D: -
V: TRBV19
J: TRBJ2-1
DNA: TGTGCCAGTAGTATAGACTCCCGCCGACTGTTCTTC
CDR3: CASSIDSRRLFF

size: -
D: -
V: TRBV30
J: TRBJ1-1
DNA: TGTGCCTGGAAGCCGTTGGAGTGGAACACTGAAGCTTTCTTT
CDR3: CAWKPLEWNTEAFF

size: -
D: TRBD1
V: TRBV12-5
J: TRBJ1-4
DNA: TGTGCTAGTGGTCCGGGACAGGGGGTTGAAAAACTGTTTTTT
CDR3: CASGPGQGVEKLFF

size: once
D: -
V: TRBV15
J: TRBJ2-5
DNA: TGTGCCACCAGCAGAGCTCGGGGGTCCGGGAGCGGGACCCAGTACTTC
CDR3: CATSRARGSGSGTQYF

size: -
D: TRBD1
V: TRBV18
J: TRBJ2-7
DNA: TGTGCCAGCTCACTATCCGGGACAGGCACCTACGAGCAGTACTTC
CDR3: CASSLSGTGTYEQYF

size: -
D: -
V: TRBV23-1
J: TRBJ2-3
DNA: TGCGCCAGCAGTCAACCACCGGGGGGCGCCAGCTACACAGATACGCAGTATTTT
CDR3: CASSQPPGGASYTDTQYF

size: -
D: TRBD1
V: TRBV5-1
J: TRBJ2-7
DNA: TGCGCCAGCAGCCCAGGACAGGGGAGACCCTACGAGCAGTACTTC
CDR3: CASSPGQGRPYEQYF

size: once
D: TRBD2
V: TRBV28
J: TRBJ2-1
DNA: TGTGCCAGCACCCCGGGGGGTTCCTACAATGAGCAGTTCTTC
CDR3: CASTPGGSYNEQFF

size: -
D: -
V: TRBV10-1
J: TRBJ2-2
DNA: TGCGCCAGCCGTGGGGGCGAGGTCGGGGAGCTGTTTTTT
CDR3: CASRGGEVGELFF

size: -
D: -
V: TRBV5-1
J: TRBJ1-5
DNA: TGCGCCAGCAGCGCCGGAGGGAGCAATCAGCCCCAGCATTTT
CDR3: CASSAGGSNQPQHF

size: -
D: TRBD1
V: TRBV5-1
J: TRBJ1-1
DNA: TGCGCCAGCAGCTCTGGACAGGGGGCGCGCGAAACTTTCTTT
CDR3: CASSSGQGARETFF

size: -
D: TRBD1
V: TRBV24-1
J: TRBJ2-3
DNA: TGTGCCACCAGTGAGCCGTCCTGGGGACAGGGGAGAACAGATACGCAGTATTTT
CDR3: CATSEPSWGQGRTDTQYF

size: -
D: TRBD2
V: TRBV6-4
J: TRBJ2-7
DNA: TGTGCCAGCAGTGCTCCGGGAGGGGCGGGAGCCTTAGGGGAGCAGTACTTC
CDR3: CASSAPGGAGALGEQYF

size: -
D: -
V: TRBV25-1
J: TRBJ1-1
DNA: TGTGCCAGCAGTGTTGGGAGGACTGAAGCTTTCTTT
CDR3: CASSVGRTEAFF

size: -
D: TRBD1
V: TRBV28
J: TRBJ1-2
DNA: TGTGCCAGCAGGGAACCGGGACAGTACTATGGCTACACCTTC
CDR3: CASREPGQYYGYTF

size: -
D: -
V: TRBV5-6
J: TRBJ2-5
DNA: TGTGCCAGCAGCTTGAGGTGGGACAATCAAGAGACCCAGTACTTC
CDR3: CASSLRWDNQETQYF

size: few
D: TRBD1
V: TRBV5-1
J: TRBJ2-7
DNA: TGCGCCAGCAGCCTTGGGACAGGGGGTCTTTACGAGCAGTACTTC
CDR3: CASSLGTGGLYEQYF

size: -
D: TRBD2
V: TRBV3-1/TRBV3-2
J: TRBJ2-7
DNA: TGTGCCAGCAGCCAAGATCTAGCTAGCGGGGACCAGTACTTC
CDR3: CASSQDLASGDQYF

size: -
D: -
V: TRBV3-1/TRBV3-2
J: TRBJ1-2
DNA: TGTGCCAGCAGCCAAGTTAACAGGGCAATCTATGGCTACACCTTC
CDR3: CASSQVNRAIYGYTF

size: -
D: TRBD1
V: TRBV6-1
J: TRBJ2-7
DNA: TGTGCCAGCAGTGAATGGTCAGGGGGTGCCTACGAGCAGTACTTC
CDR3: CASSEWSGGAYEQYF

size: -
D: TRBD1
V: TRBV7-8
J: TRBJ1-2
DNA: TGTGCCAGCAGCTCACAAACAGGGGCAAACTATGGCTACACCTTC
CDR3: CASSSQTGANYGYTF

size: -
D: -
V: TRBV6-5
J: TRBJ2-2
DNA: TGTGCCAGCGCCCTACACACCGGGGAGCTGTTTTTT
CDR3: CASALHTGELFF

size: -
D: TRBD2
V: TRBV16
J: TRBJ2-1
DNA: TGTGCCAGCAGCCAATCGCAGCGGGGGGTCCACAATGAGCAGTTCTTC
CDR3: CASSQSQRGVHNEQFF

size: -
D: -
V: TRBV24-1
J: TRBJ2-3
DNA: TGTGCCACCAGTGACACCGCTAGTCCCACAGATACGCAGTATTTT
CDR3: CATSDTASPTDTQYF

size: -
D: TRBD1
V: TRBV19
J: TRBJ1-2
DNA: TGTGCCAGTAGTCCTCAACGGGGACAGGGGGCGTATGGCTACACCTTC
CDR3: CASSPQRGQGAYGYTF

size: -
D: TRBD1
V: TRBV7-2
J: TRBJ1-4
DNA: TGTGCCAGCAGCCTCGGACAGGCCTCTAATGAAAAACTGTTTTTT
CDR3: CASSLGQASNEKLFF

size: -
D: -
V: TRBV2
J: TRBJ2-5
DNA: TGTGCCAGCAAGTTTTCAGGAAAAGAGACCCAGTACTTC
CDR3: CASKFSGKETQYF

size: -
D: -
V: TRBV5-4
J: TRBJ2-3
DNA: TGTGCCAGCAGCGCAGGGGGGCTACCGGGTTTGGCAGATACGCAGTATTTT
CDR3: CASSAGGLPGLADTQYF

size: -
D: -
V: TRBV18
J: TRBJ2-2
DNA: TGTGCCAGCTCACCAAGGCAGGGGGGCAACACCGGGGAGCTGTTTTTT
CDR3: CASSPRQGGNTGELFF

size: -
D: TRBD1
V: TRBV7-2
J: TRBJ2-2
DNA: TGTGCCAGCAGCTCAACCGGGACAGCTAACACCGGGGAGCTGTTTTTT
CDR3: CASSSTGTANTGELFF

size: -
D: -
V: TRBV7-3
J: TRBJ2-5
DNA: TGTGCCAGCAGCTTAGCGGGGCAAAGCGAGACCCAGTACTTC
CDR3: CASSLAGQSETQYF

size: -
D: TRBD1
V: TRBV19
J: TRBJ2-3
DNA: TGTGCCAGTAGTATAGGACAGGGGCTAAGCACAGATACGCAGTATTTT
CDR3: CASSIGQGLSTDTQYF

size: once
D: -
V: TRBV9
J: TRBJ2-3
DNA: TGTGCCAGCGGGGAGGAAGCTAGCACAGATACGCAGTATTTT
CDR3: CASGEEASTDTQYF

size: -
D: TRBD2
V: TRBV7-2
J: TRBJ2-7
DNA: TGTGCCAGCAGCTTAGGACTAGCGGACGAGCAGTACTTC
CDR3: CASSLGLADEQYF

size: -
D: -
V: TRBV6-5
J: TRBJ2-7
DNA: TGTGCCAGCAGTCGCCGCGGGTCCGAGCAGTACTTC
CDR3: CASSRRGSEQYF

size: -
D: -
V: TRBV24-1
J: TRBJ1-4
DNA: TGTGCCACCAGTGATTTGGCGGGAGGGAATGAAAAACTGTTTTTT
CDR3: CATSDLAGGNEKLFF

size: -
D: -
V: TRBV19
J: TRBJ2-1
DNA: TGTGCCAGTAGTATTTCTCGGGGGGCGGTTGAGCAGTTCTTC
CDR3: CASSISRGAVEQFF